Each of the 19 T cell receptor beta chains below was sequenced from the same sample in a study of cytomegalovirus exposure and HLA in healthy donors. In the PCR, 60 Vbeta and 13 Jbeta primers were used. Data came from immunoSEQ multiplex PCR; TCRdb stores just in-frame clones and leaves some out. The repertoire holds 100,000 to 150,000 clones, with about 74% as singletons. Source material: PBMCs. The origin of the receptors is a woman in her sixties or seventies in good health and CMV-seronegative.

V gene TRBV28 combines with J gene TRBJ1-2, with 7 bases fitting TRBD1. The CDR3 covers 17 residues. V shed 1 base and J 0 bases; nucleotides not matched to a gene: 8. CDR1 and CDR2 (germline): MDHEN, SYDVKM. The CDR3 spells CASSLSTPGQPNYGYTF. The DNA of the CDR3 is TGTGCCAGCAGTTTATCAACGCCGGGACAGCCTAACTATGGCTACACCTTC.

The CDR3 nucleotides read TGCGCCAGCACCGACTGGTCCAATGAGCAGTTCTTC. Residues: CASTDWSNEQFF. The chain has TRBV4-1 and TRBJ2-1; D unresolved. This CDR3 is 12 amino acids long. Germline loops: CDR1 MGHRA, CDR2 YSYEKL. Between the trimmed V and J ends, which lost 7 bases and 6 bases, there was a span of 10 bases.

V usage is TRBV19 and J usage is TRBJ2-1, with 9 positions matching TRBD2. Trimming took 6 bases from V and 9 from J; bases not matched to a gene: 12. This CDR3 is built from 15 residues. Germline lookup yields CDR1 LNHDA and CDR2 SQIVND (reference sequence). CDR3 DNA sequence: TGTGCCAGTAGGGAGACGGGGCGGGAGGGCCGTGAGCAGTTCTTC. This translates into CASRETGREGREQFF.

The chain is built from TRBV5-5 and TRBJ2-3, with D perhaps matching TRBD1 (6 bases). The CDR3 extends over 14 amino acids. The germline gives CDR1 SGHKS, CDR2 YYEKEE (reference sequence). The V and J ends lost 3 bases and 1 base respectively, with 9 bases between them. CDR3 nucleotide sequence: TGTGCCAGCAGCTCGGGACATCGCACAGATACGCAGTATTTT. This codes for CASSSGHRTDTQYF.

This clone showed up just once. The chain is built from TRBV6-1 and TRBJ2-3; TRBD1 matches at 7 bases. The CDR3 covers 16 residues. Looked up from germline, CDR1 is MNHNS and CDR2 is SASEGT. V lost 0 bases to trimming and J lost 2 bases; unmatched junction nucleotides: 5. CDR3 DNA: TGTGCCAGCAGTGAAGCGTGGACAGGCCTCACAGATACGCAGTATTTT. It specifies CASSEAWTGLTDTQYF.

The CDR3 DNA follows: TGTGCCAGCCTCCTGGCGGCTAGCGCTACCTACGAGCAGTACTTC. Its protein product is CASLLAASATYEQYF. The rearrangement links TRBV2 to TRBJ2-7; maybe TRBD2 (6 bases). With 8 bases removed from V and 2 bases from J, the gap between germline ends came to 19 bases. The CDR3 spans 15 residues. From germline, CDR1 is SNHLY and CDR2 FYNNEI.

J is TRBJ2-1 and V is TRBV25-1; the match to TRBD2 covers 13 bases. The V and J ends lost 3 bases and 6 bases, in that order; junction bases with no gene match: 2. This CDR3 comprises 15 residues. Germline-derived CDR1 and CDR2 are MGHDK and SYGVNS. CDR3 DNA sequence: TGTGCCAGCAGTGACACTAGCGGGAGGGTCAATGAGCAGTTCTTC. Translation gives CASSDTSGRVNEQFF.

The chain links TRBV9 to TRBJ2-2, with D possibly matching TRBD2 (6 bases). The CDR3 is 15 amino acids. The germline V gene has CDR1 SGDLS and CDR2 YYNGEE. V shed 4 bases and J shed 6 bases, with 16 bases lying between them. The CDR3 DNA reads TGTGCCAGCAGCCCAAGGACGGGCGGGGCCGGGGAGCTGTTTTTT. Its translation is CASSPRTGGAGELFF.

This chain links TRBV27 with TRBJ2-1; D gene uncertain. This CDR3 has 12 amino acids. The V end lost 6 bases, the J end lost 7 bases, and 10 bases lay between the germline ends. From germline, CDR1 is MNHEY and CDR2 SMNVEV (reference sequence). CDR3 sequence: CASRPRGNEQFF. CDR3 nucleotide sequence: TGTGCCAGCAGACCCCGCGGAAATGAGCAGTTCTTC.

The rearrangement joins TRBV15 to TRBJ2-7; 8 bases line up with TRBD1. V shed 4 bases, J shed 5 bases, and the junction held 7 bases outside the gene matches. From germline, CDR1 is LNHNV and CDR2 YYDKDF (reference sequence). The CDR3 length is 14 residues. The CDR3: CATSIRQGRHEQYF. CDR3 nucleotide sequence: TGTGCCACCAGCATCAGACAGGGGCGGCACGAGCAGTACTTC. The variable domain in full, with the rest retrieved from reference TRBV15 and TRBJ2-7, is DAMVIQNPRYQVTQFGKPVTLSCSQTLNHNVMYWYQQKSSQAPKLLFHYYDKDFNNEADTPDNFQSRRPNTSFCFLDIRSPGLGDTAMYLCATSIRQGRHEQYFGPGTRLTVT.

The gene calls are TRBV2 and TRBJ2-7; no definite D call. The germline V gene encodes CDR1 SNHLY and CDR2 FYNNEI. V was clipped by 6 bases and J by 1 base, with 22 bases between them. This CDR3 region has 17 residues. CDR3 residues: CASRAMWPVRGSYEQYF. CDR3 nucleotides: TGTGCCAGCAGGGCTATGTGGCCGGTCCGCGGATCCTACGAGCAGTACTTC.

The V call is TRBV19, the J call TRBJ2-3; maybe TRBD1 (6 bases). The CDR3 is made up of 18 amino acids. V was trimmed by 7 bases and J by 1 base, leaving 24 bases between them. The V gene's germline CDR1 is LNHDA and CDR2 SQIVND (reference sequence). The CDR3 coding sequence is TGTGCCAGTAAAAAATCTCCCGGGACACGCCGGGGCACAGATACGCAGTATTTT. Its protein is CASKKSPGTRRGTDTQYF.

The chain carries TRBV13 and TRBJ2-1; D is perhaps TRBD1 (6 bases). The CDR3 spans 14 residues. V was trimmed by 3 bases and J by 7 bases, leaving 13 bases between them. Germline CDR1 and CDR2: PRHDT and FYEKMQ (reference sequence). CDR3 protein: CASSLRGLANEQFF. CDR3 in DNA: TGTGCCAGCAGCTTGAGGGGGTTGGCAAATGAGCAGTTCTTC. The variable domain in full, with the rest retrieved from reference TRBV13 and TRBJ2-1, is AAGVIQSPRHLIKEKRETATLKCYPIPRHDTVYWYQQGPGQDPQFLISFYEKMQSDKGSIPDRFSAQQFSDYHSELNMSSLELGDSALYFCASSLRGLANEQFFGPGTRLTVL.

In the case of this clone: Germline and junction disagree at one end, which may indicate a read error. V gene TRBV7-9 combines with J gene TRBJ1-1, with a possible D match to TRBD1 (5 bases). The CDR3 covers 11 residues. Looked up from germline, CDR1 is SEHNR and CDR2 is FQNEAQ (reference sequence). The CDR3 is CSSSLGREVFF. The CDR3, as DNA: TGTTCCAGCAGCTTAGGCAGGGAAGTTTTCTTT.

The chain recombines TRBV7-6 with TRBJ1-5; TRBD1 is a possible D gene (6 bases). Trimming left V 4 bases short and J 4 bases short, with 8 bases between. The germline V gene encodes CDR1 SGHVS and CDR2 FNYEAQ. This CDR3 is 13 amino acids long. CDR3 nucleotide sequence: TGTGCCAGCAGCTGGACAGCAAATCAGCCCCAGCATTTT. It specifies CASSWTANQPQHF.

This clone was observed a handful of times. V is TRBV5-1 and J is TRBJ2-7; D perhaps matches TRBD1 (6 bases). The CDR3 contains 16 residues. Trimming took 4 bases from V and 3 from J, leaving 20 bases between them. Germline-derived CDR1 and CDR2 are SGHRS and YFSETQ. CDR3 coding DNA: TGCGCCAGCAGCCCATACTCCGGGACAACTAGCTACGAGCAGTACTTC. The encoded protein is CASSPYSGTTSYEQYF.

V and J are TRBV28 and TRBJ2-5, with TRBD1 matching over 8 bases. J gave up 3 bases and V 5 bases, and 11 bases lay outside the gene matches. Germline V gives CDR1 MDHEN, CDR2 SYDVKM. The CDR3 has 16 residues. The CDR3 DNA follows: TGTGCCAGCAGTGGGGGGACAGGCGTGGGGAAAGAGACCCAGTACTTC. Translation: CASSGGTGVGKETQYF.

The rearrangement joins TRBV5-1 to TRBJ1-2, with no clear D. Germline CDR1 and CDR2: SGHRS and YFSETQ. The ends were cut back, 4 bases at V and 9 bases at J, with 13 bases in the middle. The CDR3 contains 12 residues. In DNA, the CDR3 is TGCGCCAGCAGCCTGAATCGGGATCGCTACACCTTC. Protein: CASSLNRDRYTF.

The gene calls are TRBV5-1 and TRBJ1-5; D remains ambiguous. CDR1 is SGHRS, CDR2 YFSETQ, per germline. The CDR3 totals 14 residues. V shed 4 bases and J shed 2 bases, with 10 bases lying between them. CDR3 sequence reads: CASSLTGGNQPQHF. The CDR3 coding sequence is TGCGCCAGCAGCCTTACGGGAGGCAATCAGCCCCAGCATTTT.